These 13 T cell receptor beta chains share one sample of origin, sequenced in a study of response to subunit inactivated influenza vaccine. TCRdb passed the RT-PCR reads through MiXCR, listing each CDR3 protein once. This sample has roughly 550,000 distinct CDR3 sequences, with around 21% found just once. These records were also assigned to another study, of T cells expressing NK-cell markers. That source reports: The authors made TCR beta cDNA libraries by 5'RACE template switching. This switching added a universal primer site and UMIs.

Sequenced here: CD4+ T cells sorted from PBMCs, sampled 11 to 12 days after vaccination. All receptors derive from a middle-aged man who received an inactivated influenza vaccine.

This clonotype was counted a few times. This chain uses TRBV20-1 with TRBJ2-7, with a tentative D call TRBD2 (6 bases). The V end lost 2 bases, the J end lost 0 bases, and 8 bases lay between the germline ends. CDR3 length: 13 amino acids. Looked up from germline, CDR1 is DFQATT and CDR2 is SNEGSKA (reference sequence). The CDR3 sequence: CSARQDYSYEQYF. In DNA form, the CDR3 reads TGCAGTGCTAGACAGGACTACTCCTACGAGCAGTACTTC.

The chain uses TRBV28 and TRBJ1-4, with D unresolved. The CDR3 runs to 13 residues. The germline V gene encodes CDR1 MDHEN and CDR2 SYDVKM. V lost 6 bases, J lost 8 bases, and 13 bases lay in between. The CDR3 protein is CASSLPGREKLFF. CDR3 nucleotide sequence: TGTGCCAGCAGCCTCCCGGGTAGGGAAAAACTGTTTTTT.

This clonotype was observed a few times. This chain connects TRBV20-1 to TRBJ1-2; 10 positions agree with TRBD1. The CDR3 has 16 residues. Trimming removed 1 base from V and 4 bases from J; junction bases left unmatched: 9. Per germline, CDR1 DFQATT and CDR2 SNEGSKA (reference sequence). CDR3 bases: TGCAGTGCTAGAGCCCCGGACAGGGGGAATGTCTATGGCTACACCTTC. The encoded protein is CSARAPDRGNVYGYTF.

This clonotype was found many times. V and J are TRBV4-2 and TRBJ2-1; D may be TRBD2 (5 bases). V lost 4 bases and J lost 6, with 22 bases in between. This CDR3 has 17 residues. Germline V gene sequence: CDR1 LGHNA, CDR2 YNFKEQ. The CDR3 nucleotides read TGTGCCAGCAGCCGGTTCGGCACGGGGAGTTTGACCAATGAGCAGTTCTTC. Its translation is CASSRFGTGSLTNEQFF.

The V and J genes are TRBV2 and TRBJ2-1; TRBD2 matches at 11 bases. The V and J ends lost 6 bases and 2 bases, in that order; junction bases with no gene match: 6. The CDR3 consists of 16 residues. Germline CDR1 and CDR2: SNHLY and FYNNEI. The CDR3 DNA sequence: TGTGCCAGCAGGAAAGGTAGCGGGGGGGCCTACAATGAGCAGTTCTTC. Protein sequence: CASRKGSGGAYNEQFF.

V is TRBV7-9 and J is TRBJ1-5; 7 bases are a match to TRBD1. Germline values: CDR1 SEHNR, CDR2 FQNEAQ (reference sequence). Trimming removed 5 bases from V and 6 bases from J; junction bases left unmatched: 1. The CDR3 consists of 12 residues. The CDR3 coding sequence is TGTGCCAGCAGCCAGGGGGGTCAGCCCCAGCATTTT. Translated: CASSQGGQPQHF.

This clonotype was observed many times. CDR3 in DNA: TGTGCCAGTAGTCCACGGACAGATCCTGGAAACACCATATATTTT. Translating it yields CASSPRTDPGNTIYF. The genes are TRBV19 and TRBJ1-3; possible D gene TRBD1, 6 bases. The CDR3 sequence is 15 residues long. The V gene's germline CDR1 is LNHDA and CDR2 SQIVND (reference sequence). Trimming removed 5 bases from V and 2 bases from J, with 13 bases in between.

In this sample, this clonotype turned up a few times. The genes are TRBV5-1 and TRBJ2-7; 10 bases are shared with TRBD1. The CDR3 totals 14 residues. Losses at the gene ends were 4 bases for V and 6 bases for J; bases not matched to a gene: 7. In germline, CDR1 is SGHRS, CDR2 YFSETQ. CDR3 DNA: TGCGCCAGCAGCGAGGGACAGGGGTCCGGCGAGCAGTACTTC. This translates into CASSEGQGSGEQYF. The full variable domain, completed using reference TRBV5-1 and TRBJ2-7, is KAGVTQTPRYLIKTRGQQVTLSCSPISGHRSVSWYQQTPGQGLQFLFEYFSETQRNKGNFPGRFSGRQFSNSRSEMNVSTLELGDSALYLCASSEGQGSGEQYFGPGTRLTVT.

This rearrangement joins TRBV6-1 to TRBJ2-7, with D uncertain. The CDR3 has 13 amino acids. The germline V and J ends were trimmed by 5 bases and 2 bases, with 10 bases remaining between them. Germline CDR1 MNHNS, CDR2 SASEGT. The CDR3, as DNA: TGTGCCAGCAGTCGAGACAACCCCTACGAGCAGTACTTC. Translation: CASSRDNPYEQYF.

This clonotype showed up just a few times. The rearrangement joins TRBV4-1 to TRBJ2-1, with D maybe TRBD1 (5 bases). The CDR3 runs 15 residues. In germline, CDR1 is MGHRA, CDR2 YSYEKL. V was clipped by 4 bases and J by 0 bases, with 10 bases between them. The CDR3 region has the DNA TGCGCCAGCAGCCTACAGGTCTACTCCTACAATGAGCAGTTCTTC. This sequence encodes CASSLQVYSYNEQFF.

Ten or more counts support this clonotype. The chain couples TRBV11-2 to TRBJ2-1; D is uncertain. Germline V gene lookup returns CDR1 SGHAT and CDR2 FQNNGV. There are 13 residues in the CDR3. Trimming removed 0 bases at V and 8 bases at J, with 8 bases between. CDR3 nucleotide sequence: TGTGCCAGCAGCTTAGAAATCAGATATGAGCAGTTCTTC. As protein: CASSLEIRYEQFF. Filled out from reference TRBV11-2 and TRBJ2-1, the complete variable domain reads EAGVAQSPRYKIIEKRQSVAFWCNPISGHATLYWYQQILGQGPKLLIQFQNNGVVDDSQLPKDRFSAERLKGVDSTLKIQPAKLEDSAVYLCASSLEIRYEQFFGPGTRLTVL.

This clonotype was seen a few times. CDR3 in amino acids: CSASLGGPLYEQFF. Written as DNA, the CDR3 is TGCAGTGCTAGCCTCGGGGGCCCGCTGTATGAGCAGTTCTTC. The V call is TRBV20-1, the J call TRBJ2-1, with D tentatively TRBD1 or TRBD2 (6 bases each). V was clipped by 3 bases and J by 8 bases, with 17 bases between them. The CDR3 extends over 14 amino acids. Germline V lookup: CDR1 DFQATT, CDR2 SNEGSKA (reference sequence).

The V gene is TRBV6-5, the J gene TRBJ1-6; 7 bases match TRBD1. CDR1 is MNHEY and CDR2 is SVGAGI in the germline V gene. After removal of 0 bases from V and 10 bases from J, the junction contained 6 bases not matched to a gene. This CDR3 spans 15 amino acids. The CDR3 here is CASSYSTGRGSPLHF. The CDR3 DNA reads as TGTGCCAGCAGTTACTCGACAGGGCGGGGCTCACCCCTCCACTTT.